This record concerns one T cell receptor beta chain sequence. This entry comes from a study of blood T cell repertoires in COVID-19. Produced via immunoSEQ multiplex PCR; TCRdb's table is partial and in-frame only. The repertoire consists of about 170,000 clones, with approximately 91% occurring once and the leading ten covering around 4.8%. Germline-derived CDR1 and CDR2 are MNHEY and SMNVEV (reference sequence). Losses at the gene ends were 3 bases for V and 2 bases for J; bases not matched to a gene: 3. The CDR3 is 15 residues long. Sequenced sample: peripheral blood. This chain connects TRBV27 to TRBJ2-7; 11 bases agree with TRBD2. The TCR was taken from a young man with COVID-19, enrolled during active disease. The CDR3 protein is CASSFQLAGAYEQYF. The CDR3, as DNA: TGTGCCAGCAGTTTCCAACTAGCGGGAGCCTACGAGCAGTACTTC.